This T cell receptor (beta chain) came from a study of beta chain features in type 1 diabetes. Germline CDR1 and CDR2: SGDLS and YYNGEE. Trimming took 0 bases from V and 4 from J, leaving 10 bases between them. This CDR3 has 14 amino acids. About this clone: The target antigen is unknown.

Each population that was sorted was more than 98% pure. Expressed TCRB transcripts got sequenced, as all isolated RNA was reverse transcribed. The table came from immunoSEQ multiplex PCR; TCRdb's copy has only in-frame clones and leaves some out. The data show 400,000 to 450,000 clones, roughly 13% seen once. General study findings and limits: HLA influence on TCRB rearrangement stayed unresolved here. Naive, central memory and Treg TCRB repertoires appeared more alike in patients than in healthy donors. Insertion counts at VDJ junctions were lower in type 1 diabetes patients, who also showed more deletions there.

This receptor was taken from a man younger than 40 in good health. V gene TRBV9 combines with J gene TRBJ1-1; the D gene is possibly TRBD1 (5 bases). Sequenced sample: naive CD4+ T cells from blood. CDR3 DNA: TGTGCCAGCAGCGTAGGCCCCGGGGGCACTGAAGCTTTCTTT. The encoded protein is CASSVGPGGTEAFF. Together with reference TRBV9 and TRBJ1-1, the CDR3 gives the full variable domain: DSGVTQTPKHLITATGQRVTLRCSPRSGDLSVYWYQQSLDQGLQFLIQYYNGEERAKGNILERFSAQQFPDLHSELNLSSLELGDSALYFCASSVGPGGTEAFFGQGTRLTVV.